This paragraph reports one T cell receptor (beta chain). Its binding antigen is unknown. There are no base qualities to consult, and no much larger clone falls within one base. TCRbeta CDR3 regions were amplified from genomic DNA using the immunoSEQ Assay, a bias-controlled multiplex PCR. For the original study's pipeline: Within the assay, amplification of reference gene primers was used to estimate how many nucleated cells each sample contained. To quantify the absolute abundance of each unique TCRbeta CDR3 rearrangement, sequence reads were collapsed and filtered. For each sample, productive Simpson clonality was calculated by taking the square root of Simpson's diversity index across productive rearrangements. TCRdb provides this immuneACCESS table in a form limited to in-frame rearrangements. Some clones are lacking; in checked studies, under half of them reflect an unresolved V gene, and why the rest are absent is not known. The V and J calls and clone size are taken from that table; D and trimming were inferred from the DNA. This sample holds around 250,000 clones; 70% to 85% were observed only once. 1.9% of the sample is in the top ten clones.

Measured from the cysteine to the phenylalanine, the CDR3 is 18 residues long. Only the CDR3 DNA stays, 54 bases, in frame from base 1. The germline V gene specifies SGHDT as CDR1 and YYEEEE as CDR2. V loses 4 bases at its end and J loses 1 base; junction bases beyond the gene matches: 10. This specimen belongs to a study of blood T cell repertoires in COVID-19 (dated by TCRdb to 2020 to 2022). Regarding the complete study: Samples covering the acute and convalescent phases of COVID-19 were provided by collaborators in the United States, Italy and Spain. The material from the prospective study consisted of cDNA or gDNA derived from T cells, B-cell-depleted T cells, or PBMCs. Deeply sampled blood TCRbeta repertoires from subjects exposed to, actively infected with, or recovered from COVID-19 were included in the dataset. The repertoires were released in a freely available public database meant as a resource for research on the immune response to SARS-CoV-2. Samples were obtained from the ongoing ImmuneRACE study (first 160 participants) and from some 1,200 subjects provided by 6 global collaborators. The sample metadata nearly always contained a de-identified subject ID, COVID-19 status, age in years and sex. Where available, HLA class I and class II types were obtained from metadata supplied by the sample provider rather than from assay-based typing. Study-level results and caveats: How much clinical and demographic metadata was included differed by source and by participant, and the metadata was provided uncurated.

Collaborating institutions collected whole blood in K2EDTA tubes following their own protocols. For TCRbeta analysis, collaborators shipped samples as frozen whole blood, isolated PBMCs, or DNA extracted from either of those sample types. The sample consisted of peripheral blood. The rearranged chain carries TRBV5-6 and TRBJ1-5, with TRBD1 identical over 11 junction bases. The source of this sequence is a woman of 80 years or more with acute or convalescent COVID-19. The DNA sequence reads TGTGCCAGCAGCAGGGACAGGGGGATGGGGCTAAGCAATCAGCCCCAGCATTTT. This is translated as CASSRDRGMGLSNQPQHF.